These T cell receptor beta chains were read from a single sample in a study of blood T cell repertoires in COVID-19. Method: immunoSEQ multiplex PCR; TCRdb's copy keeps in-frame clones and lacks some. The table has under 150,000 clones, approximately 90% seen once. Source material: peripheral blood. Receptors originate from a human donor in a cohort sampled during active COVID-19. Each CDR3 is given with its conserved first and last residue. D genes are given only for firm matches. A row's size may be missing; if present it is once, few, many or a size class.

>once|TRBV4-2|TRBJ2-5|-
TGTGCCAGCAGCCAAGGGCAGCGAGAGACCCAGTACTTC
CASSQGQRETQYF
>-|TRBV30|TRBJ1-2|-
TGTGCCTGGAGTTCCGGGTATTATGGCTACACCTTC
CAWSSGYYGYTF
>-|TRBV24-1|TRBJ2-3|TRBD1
TGTGCCACCAGTGATCCCAGACAGGGGGGCTACACAGATACGCAGTATTTT
CATSDPRQGGYTDTQYF
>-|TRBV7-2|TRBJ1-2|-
TGTGCCAGCAGCTTGGGAGTGGCTAATGGCTACACCTTC
CASSLGVANGYTF
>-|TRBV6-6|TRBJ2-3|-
TGTGCCAGCAGTTACCCAGGGAGGACAGATACGCAGTATTTT
CASSYPGRTDTQYF
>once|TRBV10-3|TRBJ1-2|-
TGTGCCATCAGTCCGGGTAGGGGCTACACCTTC
CAISPGRGYTF
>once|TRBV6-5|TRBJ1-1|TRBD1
TGTGCCAGCACCTTCGGGACAGGGGGCTTCACTGAAGCTTTCTTT
CASTFGTGGFTEAFF
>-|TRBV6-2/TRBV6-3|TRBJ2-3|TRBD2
TGTGCCAGCAGTTACTCGACTAGCGGGGGGATTGCAGATACGCAGTATTTT
CASSYSTSGGIADTQYF
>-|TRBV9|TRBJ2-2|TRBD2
TGTGCCAGCAGCTTCGGGACTAGCGGGGGAAACACCGGGGAGCTGTTTTTT
CASSFGTSGGNTGELFF
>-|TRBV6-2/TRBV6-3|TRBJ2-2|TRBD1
TGTGCCAGCAGTGCCGGGACAGGGGGCACCGGGGAGCTGTTTTTT
CASSAGTGGTGELFF
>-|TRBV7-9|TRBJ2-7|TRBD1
TGTGCCAGCAGCTTAGTGGGGACAGGGCCATACGAGCAGTACTTC
CASSLVGTGPYEQYF
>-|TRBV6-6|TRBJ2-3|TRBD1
TGTGCCAGCAGTTACGGGACAGGGGACACAGATACGCAGTATTTT
CASSYGTGDTDTQYF
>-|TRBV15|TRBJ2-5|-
TGTGCCACCAGCAGTGTAAACCAAGAGACCCAGTACTTC
CATSSVNQETQYF
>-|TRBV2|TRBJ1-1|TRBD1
TGTGCCAGCAAGGGACAGGGCTACACTGAAGCTTTCTTT
CASKGQGYTEAFF
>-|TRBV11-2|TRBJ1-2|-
TGTGCCAGCAGGTTCCTGAGGGGGAACTATGGCTACACCTTC
CASRFLRGNYGYTF
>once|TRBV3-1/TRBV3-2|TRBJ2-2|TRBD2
TGTGCCAGCAGCCCCTACCGGGAGGACACCGGGGAGCTGTTTTTT
CASSPYREDTGELFF
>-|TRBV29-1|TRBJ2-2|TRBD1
TGCAGCGTTGAAACAGGGGTAAACACCGGGGAGCTGTTTTTT
CSVETGVNTGELFF
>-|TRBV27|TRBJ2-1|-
TGTGCCAGCAGGACTTTGGGGGGGGGCCCCTACAATGAGCAGTTCTTC
CASRTLGGGPYNEQFF
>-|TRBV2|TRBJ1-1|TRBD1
TGTGCCAGCAGCGATCCGGGACAGGGGGTGGACACTGAAGCTTTCTTT
CASSDPGQGVDTEAFF
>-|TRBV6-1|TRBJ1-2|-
TGTGCCAGCAGTGAAGCGCGAGACAACCACGGCTACACCTTC
CASSEARDNHGYTF
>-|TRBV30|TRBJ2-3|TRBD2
TGTGCCTGGAGTGTAGGGCTAGGTACTAGCGGGCGGGGGTCAGATACGCAGTATTTT
CAWSVGLGTSGRGSDTQYF
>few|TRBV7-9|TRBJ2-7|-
TGTGCCAGCAGTTCGACAGTGTCCTACGAGCAGTACTTC
CASSSTVSYEQYF
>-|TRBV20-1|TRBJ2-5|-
TGCAGTGCTAGAGAAGCGGGGACCCAGTACTTC
CSAREAGTQYF
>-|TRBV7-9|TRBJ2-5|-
TGTGCCAGCAGCACCCCAGGAGGACTGGTATACTTC
CASSTPGGLVYF
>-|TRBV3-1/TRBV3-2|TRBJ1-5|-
TGTGCCAGCAGCCAAGATGTAGGGGTTCAGCCCCAGCATTTT
CASSQDVGVQPQHF
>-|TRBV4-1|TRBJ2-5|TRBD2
TGCGCCAGCAGGATGTTAGGACTAGGGCAAGAGACCCAGTACTTC
CASRMLGLGQETQYF
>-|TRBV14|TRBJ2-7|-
TGTGCCAGCAGCCCAGGCCGCACAGGGCCCCCCTACGAGCAGTACTTC
CASSPGRTGPPYEQYF
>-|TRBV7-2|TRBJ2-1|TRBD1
TGTGCCAGCAGCTTAGGGGACAGGGTCTTTGACAATGAGCAGTTCTTC
CASSLGDRVFDNEQFF
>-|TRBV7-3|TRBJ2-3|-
TGTGCCAGCAGCCTGAGCGGCCTAGTCGGAGATACGCAGTATTTT
CASSLSGLVGDTQYF
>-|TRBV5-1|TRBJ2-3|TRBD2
TGCGCCAGCGCTGAGGGTAGCGGGGGGCCCAGCACAGATACGCAGTATTTT
CASAEGSGGPSTDTQYF
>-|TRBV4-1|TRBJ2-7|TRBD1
TGCGCCAGCAGCCAAATCGGTGGGGACAGGGAGGGCTACGAGCAGTACTTC
CASSQIGGDREGYEQYF
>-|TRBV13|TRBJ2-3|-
TGTGCCAGCAGCCTCGACAGGGAGGCGCAGTATTTT
CASSLDREAQYF
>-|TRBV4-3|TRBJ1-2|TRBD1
TGCGCCAGCAGCCAAGATCTTGGACAGGGACCAAATGGCTACACCTTC
CASSQDLGQGPNGYTF
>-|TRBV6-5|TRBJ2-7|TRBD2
TGTGCCAGCAGTTACTCGGGGGGGAGCTCCTACGAGCAGTACTTC
CASSYSGGSSYEQYF
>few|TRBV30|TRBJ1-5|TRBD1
TGTGCCTGGAGTTACCCGCGGACAGGGAATCAGCCCCAGCATTTT
CAWSYPRTGNQPQHF
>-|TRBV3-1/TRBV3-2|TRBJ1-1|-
TGTGCCAGCAGCCAAGGACAGGTGAACACTGAAGCTTTCTTT
CASSQGQVNTEAFF
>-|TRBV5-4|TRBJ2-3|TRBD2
TGTGCCAGCAGCGGATGGACTAGCGGGGAGGGAGATACGCAGTATTTT
CASSGWTSGEGDTQYF
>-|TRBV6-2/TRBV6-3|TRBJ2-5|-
TGTGCCAGCAGTGCCGCCGACAGACGGCAAGAGACCCAGTACTTC
CASSAADRRQETQYF
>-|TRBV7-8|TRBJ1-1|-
TGTGCCAGCAGCTTAGCGGGGAACAGGGTTAACACTGAAGCTTTCTTT
CASSLAGNRVNTEAFF
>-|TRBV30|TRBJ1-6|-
TGTGCCTGGAAACACAGAGAGGGAGTTGCGGCACCCCTCCACTTT
CAWKHREGVAAPLHF
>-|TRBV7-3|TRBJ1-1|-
TGTGCCAGCAGCTTAATCGGCAGGATACTGAACACTGAAGCTTTCTTT
CASSLIGRILNTEAFF